These 30 T cell receptor beta chains share one sample of origin, sequenced in a study of T cell responses to AZD1222 COVID-19 vaccine. This table comes from immunoSEQ multiplex PCR, and its TCRdb copy is limited to in-frame clones, with some not included. Of 130,000 or so clones listed, 89% are singletons. The sequences come from peripheral blood, collected on day 0 of AZD1222 vaccination. All receptors come from an adult in good health.

This clone was recorded only once. The chain combines TRBV4-2 with TRBJ1-1; a weak D match, TRBD1 (5 bases). Germline CDR1 reads LGHNA; CDR2 reads YNFKEQ. The CDR3 totals 18 residues. V gave up 0 bases and J gave up 4 bases, with 21 bases separating them. CDR3: CASSQEDRGGMGGTEAFF. The DNA of the CDR3 is TGTGCCAGCAGCCAAGAGGATCGCGGGGGTATGGGGGGCACTGAAGCTTTCTTT.

J is TRBJ2-1 and V is TRBV3-1 (or the pseudogene TRBV3-2); 7 nucleotides line up with TRBD1. CDR1 and CDR2 from the germline V gene are LGHDT and YNNKEL (reference sequence). This CDR3 contains 16 residues. Trimming removed 3 bases from V and 2 bases from J; junction bases left unmatched: 7. CDR3 nucleotide sequence: TGTGCCAGCAGCCAGCAAGACAGGGTCCCCTACAATGAGCAGTTCTTC. Protein: CASSQQDRVPYNEQFF.

The CDR3 DNA reads as TGCGCCAGCAGTGAGTGGACTAGCGGCACAGATACGCAGTATTTT. Translating it yields CASSEWTSGTDTQYF. V usage is TRBV10-2 and J usage is TRBJ2-3; 9 bases match TRBD2. The CDR3 runs 15 residues. CDR1 is WSHSY and CDR2 is SAAADI in the germline V gene. V was clipped by 1 base and J by 1 base; unmatched bases: 0.

This sequence joins TRBV12-3 or TRBV12-4 and TRBJ2-7; D unresolved. V lost 3 bases and J 5 bases, leaving 5 bases between the germline ends. This CDR3 comprises 11 residues. DNA of the CDR3: TGTGCCAGCAGTTTTTCGGACGAGCAGTACTTC. Amino acids: CASSFSDEQYF.

The rearrangement uses TRBV11-2 and TRBJ2-7; a weak D match, TRBD1 (6 bases). The V gene's germline CDR1 is SGHAT and CDR2 FQNNGV. The CDR3 runs to 16 residues. V dropped 5 bases and J dropped 3 bases, with 20 bases sitting between them. The CDR3 loop reads CASSGLMGTSYYEQYF. As DNA, the CDR3 is TGTGCCAGCAGCGGCCTCATGGGGACATCCTACTACGAGCAGTACTTC.

CDR3 in amino acids: CASKDRAVSTDTQYF. The CDR3 coding sequence is TGTGCCAGTAAGGACAGGGCGGTTAGCACAGATACGCAGTATTTT. V is TRBV2 and J is TRBJ2-3; 8 bases match TRBD1. The length of the CDR3 is 15 residues. Germline trimming cut 9 bases from V and 0 bases from J; bases unmatched to any gene: 8. Per germline, CDR1 SNHLY and CDR2 FYNNEI. Full variable domain (rest looked up from reference TRBV2 and TRBJ2-3): EPEVTQTPSHQVTQMGQEVILRCVPISNHLYFYWYRQILGQKVEFLVSFYNNEISEKSEIFDDQFSVERPDGSNFTLKIRSTKLEDSAMYFCASKDRAVSTDTQYFGPGTRLTVL.

The chain employs TRBV6-1 and TRBJ1-2; D is ambiguous. The CDR3 has 13 residues. Trimming pared 3 bases from V and 6 bases from J, leaving 11 bases between. Germline V gives CDR1 MNHNS, CDR2 SASEGT. CDR3 nucleotide sequence: TGTGCCAGCAGTGACCGTAGGACTGATGGCTACACCTTC. Protein product: CASSDRRTDGYTF.

The CDR3 DNA is TGTGCCACCAGTGAGACGTCGACCCAGCATTTT. Protein: CATSETSTQHF. This rearrangement joins TRBV24-1 to TRBJ1-5; D is undetermined. This CDR3 has 11 residues. Trimming stripped 4 bases from V and 11 bases from J, with 8 bases between. CDR1 and CDR2 (germline): KGHDR, SFDVKD.

On this clone: One end of the junction varies from germline; a read error may be responsible. J is TRBJ1-1 and V is TRBV12-3 or TRBV12-4, with a possible D match to TRBD1 (5 bases). The CDR3 extends over 13 amino acids. CDR3 nucleotides: TGTGCCAGCACCCGGGGACGGAACACTGAAACTTTCTTT. This translates into CASTRGRNTETFF.

The chain carries TRBV7-2 and TRBJ1-1; TRBD1 aligns across 7 bases. V lost 5 bases and J lost 5; bases outside the gene matches: 8. Germline V gene sequence: CDR1 SGHTA, CDR2 FQGNSA. The CDR3 has 14 residues. CDR3 amino acids: CASSRRQGSTEAFF. The CDR3 DNA reads as TGTGCCAGCAGCCGTAGACAGGGTAGTACTGAAGCTTTCTTT. The variable domain in full, completed from reference TRBV7-2 and TRBJ1-1, reads GAGVSQSPSNKVTEKGKDVELRCDPISGHTALYWYRQSLGQGLEFLIYFQGNSAPDKSGLPSDRFSAERTGGSVSTLTIQRTQQEDSAVYLCASSRRQGSTEAFFGQGTRLTVV.

V is TRBV24-1 and J is TRBJ2-5; D gene unclear. The CDR3 is 16 amino acids. Deletions cut 3 bases from V and 1 base from J, with 14 bases between. In germline, CDR1 is KGHDR, CDR2 SFDVKD. Here the CDR3 reads CATSDPSQVPQETQYF. The CDR3 DNA sequence: TGTGCCACCAGTGATCCCTCCCAGGTACCCCAAGAGACCCAGTACTTC.

This clone occurred once. V and J are TRBV4-1 and TRBJ2-7, with D perhaps TRBD2 (5 bases). The CDR3 extends over 16 amino acids. Germline CDR1 reads MGHRA; CDR2 reads YSYEKL. V was cut by 4 bases and J by 7 bases, with 23 bases left in between. The CDR3 sequence: CASSPLGLVRGEEQYF. CDR3 coding DNA: TGCGCCAGCAGCCCGTTAGGCCTAGTCCGGGGAGAAGAGCAGTACTTC.

The J gene is TRBJ2-2, the V gene TRBV7-2; possible D gene TRBD2, 6 bases. Per germline, CDR1 SGHTA and CDR2 FQGNSA. Trimming shortened V by 2 bases and J by 3 bases, and 10 bases separated the two germline ends. This CDR3 has 15 residues. Here the CDR3 reads CASSLISGYTGELFF. The CDR3 nucleotides are TGTGCCAGCAGCTTAATTAGCGGCTACACCGGGGAGCTGTTTTTT.

In this sample, this clone turned up once. The J gene is TRBJ1-5, the V gene TRBV6-4; 9 nucleotides line up with TRBD1. The trim removed 6 bases at V and 0 bases at J, leaving 9 bases unmatched. Germline CDR1 MRHNA, CDR2 SNTAGT. The CDR3 extends over 17 amino acids. The CDR3 region is CASRRDREYDSNQPQHF. CDR3 in DNA: TGTGCCAGCAGAAGGGACAGGGAATATGATAGCAATCAGCCCCAGCATTTT.

The chain recombines TRBV7-9 with TRBJ1-1; D not certain. The CDR3 loop spans 13 amino acids. The germline CDR1 and CDR2 sequences are SEHNR and FQNEAQ (reference sequence). V was pared by 6 bases and J by 0 bases, with 8 bases between. CDR3 DNA sequence: TGTGCCAGCAGTCCAGGAATGAACACTGAAGCTTTCTTT. It encodes CASSPGMNTEAFF.

The chain links TRBV4-3 to TRBJ1-1; D is ambiguous. V was shortened by 1 base and J by 5 bases, with 8 bases between the two germline ends. This CDR3 comprises 13 residues. Germline CDR1 is LGHNA and CDR2 is YSLEER. Here the CDR3 reads CASSQGRGTEAFF. The CDR3, as DNA: TGCGCCAGCAGCCAAGGCAGAGGGACTGAAGCTTTCTTT.

The chain is built from TRBV28 and TRBJ1-1; TRBD1 is a possible D gene (5 bases). The V and J ends lost 2 bases and 1 base respectively, with 5 bases between them. This CDR3 region has 13 residues. Germline V gives CDR1 MDHEN, CDR2 SYDVKM. CDR3 in amino acids: CASSLQGNTEAFF. CDR3 coding DNA: TGTGCCAGCAGTTTACAGGGGAACACTGAAGCTTTCTTT.

The chain has TRBV6-5 and TRBJ1-3, with TRBD1 as a possible D gene (5 bases). In germline, CDR1 is MNHEY, CDR2 SVGAGI. Trimming removed 7 bases at V and 0 bases at J, with 7 bases between. This CDR3 region has 13 residues. CDR3 amino acids: CASTGFSGNTIYF. The CDR3 DNA follows: TGTGCCAGCACAGGGTTCTCTGGAAACACCATATATTTT.

This chain links TRBV6-5 with TRBJ2-5, with 11 bases that match TRBD2. The V and J ends lost 1 base and 0 bases, in that order; junction bases with no gene match: 1. The CDR3 has 16 amino acids. Germline-derived CDR1 and CDR2 are MNHEY and SVGAGI. The CDR3 DNA follows: TGTGCCAGCAGTTACTTGGGACTAGCGGACCAAGAGACCCAGTACTTC. Translated, it gives CASSYLGLADQETQYF.

V and J are TRBV5-1 and TRBJ2-2; 11 positions agree with TRBD1. Germline V gene data show CDR1 as SGHRS and CDR2 as YFSETQ. V lost 7 bases, J lost 6 bases, and 11 bases stayed unmatched. This CDR3 region has 16 residues. CDR3 nucleotides: TGCGCCAGCTCCTGGGACAGGGGGTCGGGAGCCGGGGAGCTGTTTTTT. Protein: CASSWDRGSGAGELFF.

The V gene is TRBV7-2, the J gene TRBJ1-6; D remains ambiguous. Germline CDR1 and CDR2: SGHTA and FQGNSA. This CDR3 has 15 residues. V lost 4 bases and J 8 bases, leaving 15 bases between the germline ends. The CDR3 DNA reads as TGTGCCAGCAGCTATCAGGCGTACCGAGATTCACCCCTCCACTTT. This codes for CASSYQAYRDSPLHF.

This chain connects TRBV28 to TRBJ2-3; 7 bases are a match to TRBD2. Germline-derived CDR1 and CDR2 are MDHEN and SYDVKM. The length of the CDR3 is 17 residues. The V gene end was trimmed by 8 bases and the J gene end by 4 bases; junction bases not matched to a gene: 18. The CDR3 region is CASGGSGLQLGSDTQYF. As DNA, the CDR3 is TGTGCCAGCGGGGGTAGCGGGTTGCAGCTTGGGTCAGATACGCAGTATTTT.

The chain has TRBV30 and TRBJ2-5; 9 bases line up with TRBD2. CDR3 length: 15 amino acids. V lost 3 bases and J lost 1; bases outside the gene matches: 6. Germline-derived CDR1 and CDR2 are GTSNPN and SVGIG (reference sequence). The CDR3 sequence is CAWSRGGAGQETQYF. DNA for the CDR3: TGTGCCTGGAGCCGCGGGGGGGCCGGCCAAGAGACCCAGTACTTC.

The CDR3, as DNA: TGCGCCAGCAGCCAACCGACTAGCGCCACCTACAATGAGCAGTTCTTC. Amino acids: CASSQPTSATYNEQFF. V usage is TRBV4-1 and J usage is TRBJ2-1, with 8 bases that match TRBD2. CDR1 is MGHRA, CDR2 YSYEKL, per germline. J was trimmed by 2 bases and V by 2 bases; bases with no gene match: 5. The CDR3 runs to 16 residues.

The V call is TRBV5-1, the J call TRBJ1-2, with a possible D match to TRBD1 (6 bases). The germline V gene encodes CDR1 SGHRS and CDR2 YFSETQ. The CDR3 is made up of 15 amino acids. Trimming shortened V by 3 bases and J by 2 bases, and 14 bases separated the two germline ends. The CDR3 coding sequence is TGCGCCAGCAGCTCCACTACAGGGTTGAACTATGGCTACACCTTC. This encodes CASSSTTGLNYGYTF.

The chain combines TRBV19 with TRBJ1-1, with D tentatively TRBD1 (5 bases). CDR1 is LNHDA, CDR2 SQIVND, per germline (reference sequence). The CDR3 is made up of 11 amino acids. Between the trimmed V and J ends, which lost 8 bases and 1 base, there was a span of 5 bases. The CDR3 sequence: CASQGNTEAFF. The CDR3 bases are TGTGCCAGTCAGGGGAACACTGAAGCTTTCTTT.

A single count supports this clone. The V and J genes are TRBV13 and TRBJ2-7; no clear D. V lost 4 bases and J lost 9, with 22 bases in between. The CDR3 extends over 15 amino acids. Germline V gene data show CDR1 as PRHDT and CDR2 as FYEKMQ (reference sequence). The CDR3 DNA reads as TGTGCCAGCAGCTCCCTTTGGGGAAGTATTAGTGGGCAGTACTTC. Translation gives CASSSLWGSISGQYF.

The rearrangement uses TRBV28 and TRBJ2-3, with 9 bases identical to TRBD2. The ends lost 5 bases at V and 3 bases at J; junction bases unmatched: 6. CDR1 is MDHEN and CDR2 is SYDVKM in the germline V gene. The CDR3 sequence is 15 residues long. DNA for the CDR3: TGTGCCAGCAGTCCTCATAGCGGGAGTACAGATACGCAGTATTTT. As protein: CASSPHSGSTDTQYF.

The chain carries TRBV6-4 and TRBJ1-5, with TRBD1 matching 7 bases. Germline V gives CDR1 MRHNA, CDR2 SNTAGT. Losses at the gene ends were 10 bases for V and 0 bases for J; bases not matched to a gene: 15. This CDR3 is 17 amino acids long. CDR3 region: CANAGTEDRYSNQPQHF. CDR3 coding DNA: TGTGCCAACGCCGGGACAGAGGACCGATATAGCAATCAGCCCCAGCATTTT.

CDR3 in amino acids: CASSKTGGYQPQHF. CDR3 in DNA: TGTGCCAGCAGCAAAACCGGGGGCTATCAGCCCCAGCATTTT. This sequence joins TRBV9 and TRBJ1-5, with a weak D call TRBD1 (6 bases). The CDR3 sequence is 14 residues long. CDR1 is SGDLS and CDR2 is YYNGEE in the germline V gene. Trimming removed 4 bases from V and 5 bases from J, with 13 bases in between.